The text below deals with one T cell receptor beta chain. It has no known antigen specificity. Base qualities are not at hand, and no much larger clone is one base apart. The sample originates from a study of blood T cell repertoires in COVID-19 (dated by TCRdb to 2018 to 2021). Regarding the complete study: Samples from collaborators originated in the United States, Italy and Spain and spanned both the acute and convalescent phases of COVID-19. The repertoires were released in a freely available public database intended as a resource for research on the immune response to SARS-CoV-2. Deeply sampled blood TCRbeta repertoires from subjects exposed to, actively infected with, or recovered from COVID-19 were included in the dataset. A de-identified subject ID, COVID-19 status, age in years and sex were almost always included in the sample metadata. HLA class I and class II types, where available, came from metadata supplied by the sample provider rather than from assay-based typing. The prospective study material was composed of cDNA or gDNA derived from T cells, B-cell-depleted T cells, or PBMCs. The samples were drawn from the first 160 participants of the ongoing ImmuneRACE study and from 950 to 1,500 subjects provided by 6 global collaborators.

The collaborating institutions used their own protocols to collect whole blood in K2EDTA tubes. Collaborator samples were shipped for TCRbeta analysis as frozen whole blood, isolated PBMCs, or DNA extracted from either sample type. The V end loses 5 bases and the J end loses 2 bases, and a stretch of 15 bases separates them. CDR1 is given as MNHEY and CDR2 as SVGAGI, both from the germline V gene. The CDR3 runs 15 amino acids, cysteine and phenylalanine included. Left in the record is the CDR3 DNA by itself, 45 bases read in frame from the first base. Results the study describes overall, beyond this receptor: The amount of clinical and demographic metadata varied by source and participant and was provided uncurated.

The immunoSEQ Assay, a bias-controlled multiplex PCR, was used to amplify TCRbeta CDR3 regions from genomic DNA. On the study's bioinformatics: The number of nucleated cells in each sample was estimated from the amplification of reference gene primers within the assay. To quantify the absolute abundance of each unique TCRbeta CDR3 rearrangement, sequence reads were collapsed and filtered. Productive Simpson clonality was computed per sample as the square root of Simpson's diversity index over productive rearrangements. TCRdb's version of the immuneACCESS table is confined to in-frame rearrangements and falls short of the full clone set. An unresolved V gene accounts for under half of the shortfall where checked; the remainder is of unknown origin. V, J and clone size derive from that table, while D and trimming were established from the DNA sequence. The sample data list a few hundred thousand clones, and approximately 77% of these were observed just once. The top ten hold 3.1% of the sample.

This chain joins TRBV6-5 to TRBJ1-2; 6 matching bases give a weak D call of TRBD1. The receptor was derived from a woman aged 18-29 years with acute or convalescent COVID-19. The source material was peripheral blood. The DNA reads as follows: TGTGCCAGCAGTACCCCTCGGACAGCCAACTATGGCTACACCTTC. It translates as CASSTPRTANYGYTF.